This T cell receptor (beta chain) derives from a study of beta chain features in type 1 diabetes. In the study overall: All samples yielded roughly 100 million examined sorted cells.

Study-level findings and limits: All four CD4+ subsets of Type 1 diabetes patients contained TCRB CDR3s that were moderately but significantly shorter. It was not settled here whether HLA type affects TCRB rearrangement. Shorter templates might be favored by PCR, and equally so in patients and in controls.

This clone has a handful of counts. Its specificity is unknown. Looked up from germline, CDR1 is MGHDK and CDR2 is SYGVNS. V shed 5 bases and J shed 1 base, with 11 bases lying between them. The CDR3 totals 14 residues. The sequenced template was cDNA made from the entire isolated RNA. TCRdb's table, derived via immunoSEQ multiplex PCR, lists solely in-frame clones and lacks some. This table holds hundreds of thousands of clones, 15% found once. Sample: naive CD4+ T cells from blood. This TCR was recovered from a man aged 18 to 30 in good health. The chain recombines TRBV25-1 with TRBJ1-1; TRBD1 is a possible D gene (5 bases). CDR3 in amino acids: CASSLGGRNTEAFF. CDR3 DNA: TGTGCCAGCAGTTTGGGGGGGAGGAACACTGAAGCTTTCTTT.